What follows are 27 T cell receptor beta chains derived from one specimen sequenced in a study of chemoradiotherapy in HPV16-positive cancers. Only in-frame clones appear in the TCRdb table, and some are missing; sequencing was by immunoSEQ multiplex PCR. In the table there are 1,500 to 2,000 clones, roughly 95% of which are singletons. Sequenced material: tumor tissue, taken from a patient who underwent chemoradiotherapy. These receptors all stem from a human donor with HPV-associated anogenital cancer.

The V and J genes are TRBV7-8 and TRBJ2-7, with TRBD2 identical over 7 bases. Germline lookup yields CDR1 SGHVS and CDR2 FQNEAQ. The CDR3 loop spans 14 amino acids. The J segment lost 0 bases and the V segment lost 3 bases, leaving 2 bases of the junction unmatched. CDR3: CASSFGGSSYEQYF. Here the CDR3 DNA reads TGTGCCAGCAGCTTCGGGGGGAGCTCCTACGAGCAGTACTTC. The variable domain in full, completed from reference TRBV7-8 and TRBJ2-7, reads GAGVSQSPRYKVAKRGQDVALRCDPISGHVSLFWYQQALGQGPEFLTYFQNEAQLDKSGLPSDRFFAERPEGSVSTLKIQRTQQEDSAVYLCASSFGGSSYEQYFGPGTRLTVT.

This clone appeared once. The chain links TRBV27 to TRBJ1-5; D is uncertain. The V end was cut by 1 base, the J end by 4 bases, with 11 bases between. Germline CDR1 and CDR2: MNHEY and SMNVEV (reference sequence). CDR3 length: 15 amino acids. The DNA for the CDR3 is TGTGCCAGCAGTTTATTACAAGGACGGAATCAGCCCCAGCATTTT. Its protein is CASSLLQGRNQPQHF.

This clone showed up just once. This rearrangement joins TRBV28 to TRBJ1-6, with D hard to call. The CDR3 is made up of 14 amino acids. V dropped 2 bases and J dropped 4 bases, with 6 bases sitting between them. Per the germline V gene, CDR1 is MDHEN and CDR2 is SYDVKM. CDR3 bases: TGTGCCAGCAGTTTAAGGGAATATAATTCACCCCTCCACTTT. It yields the protein CASSLREYNSPLHF.

The J gene is TRBJ2-6, the V gene TRBV10-3; D possibly corresponds to TRBD1 (6 bases). Per germline, CDR1 ENHRY and CDR2 SYGVKD. This CDR3 is built from 14 residues. The V gene lost 7 bases and the J gene lost 3 bases, with 10 bases spanning the gap. For the CDR3, the DNA is TGTGCCATCACCGACAGGTTTGGGGCCAACGTCCTGACTTTC. Amino acid sequence: CAITDRFGANVLTF.

This chain joins TRBV19 and TRBJ2-7; the match to TRBD2 covers 7 bases. After removal of 5 bases from V and 2 bases from J, the junction contained 9 bases not matched to a gene. Germline V gene lookup returns CDR1 LNHDA and CDR2 SQIVND (reference sequence). The CDR3 contains 15 residues. The CDR3 nucleotides read TGTGCCAGTAGTCCGCTTGCGGGGGAAACCTACGAGCAGTACTTC. It yields the protein CASSPLAGETYEQYF. The whole variable domain, remainder taken from reference TRBV19 and TRBJ2-7, is DGGITQSPKYLFRKEGQNVTLSCEQNLNHDAMYWYRQDPGQGLRLIYYSQIVNDFQKGDIAEGYSVSREKKESFPLTVTSAQKNPTAFYLCASSPLAGETYEQYFGPGTRLTVT.

This rearrangement joins TRBV11-2 to TRBJ2-7, with D tentatively TRBD1 or TRBD2 (5 bases each). The length of the CDR3 is 15 residues. Germline lookup yields CDR1 SGHAT and CDR2 FQNNGV. V shed 0 bases and J shed 3 bases, with 12 bases lying between them. CDR3 in amino acids: CASSLDGGEDYEQYF. In nucleotides, the CDR3 is TGTGCCAGCAGCTTAGATGGGGGAGAGGACTACGAGCAGTACTTC.

The chain uses TRBV7-8 and TRBJ2-1, with D perhaps matching TRBD1 (5 bases). Trimming pared 0 bases from V and 4 bases from J, leaving 22 bases between. CDR1 is SGHVS, CDR2 FQNEAQ, per germline. This CDR3 is 19 amino acids long. The CDR3 region is CASSLARVVVSGFYNEQFF. The CDR3 nucleotides read TGTGCCAGCAGCTTAGCGCGCGTAGTCGTGTCAGGGTTTTACAATGAGCAGTTCTTC.

The V gene is TRBV4-1, the J gene TRBJ1-2, with D uncertain. V was clipped by 1 base and J by 7 bases, with 13 bases between them. This CDR3 is 14 amino acids long. The germline CDR1 and CDR2 sequences are MGHRA and YSYEKL. CDR3 coding DNA: TGCGCCAGCAGCCAAGGCGCTGGTCCGGGTGGCTACACCTTC. It is translated as CASSQGAGPGGYTF.

The chain combines TRBV28 with TRBJ2-1; 8 bases align to TRBD2. The CDR3 sequence is 16 residues long. Germline V gene lookup returns CDR1 MDHEN and CDR2 SYDVKM. Unmatched junction bases numbered 10, after V lost 5 bases and J lost 4 bases. CDR3 protein: CASSPRSGTSYNEQFF. CDR3 sequence (DNA): TGTGCCAGCAGTCCCCGATCCGGGACTAGTTACAATGAGCAGTTCTTC.

V gene TRBV4-3 combines with J gene TRBJ2-3, with D unclear. Germline V gene lookup returns CDR1 LGHNA and CDR2 YSLEER. The CDR3 has 12 residues. V was shortened by 0 bases and J by 9 bases, with 7 bases between the two germline ends. The CDR3, as DNA: TGCGCCAGCAGCCAAGACCGAGTGACGCAGTATTTT. Translating gives CASSQDRVTQYF.

This chain joins TRBV15 and TRBJ1-2; tentatively, D is TRBD1 (6 bases). V was cut by 1 base and J by 8 bases, with 14 bases left in between. The CDR3 totals 14 residues. Germline-derived CDR1 and CDR2 are LNHNV and YYDKDF (reference sequence). CDR3 loop: CATSRGQVDYGYTF. In DNA form, the CDR3 reads TGTGCCACCAGCAGAGGACAGGTTGATTACGGCTACACCTTC. The full variable domain, completed using reference TRBV15 and TRBJ1-2, is DAMVIQNPRYQVTQFGKPVTLSCSQTLNHNVMYWYQQKSSQAPKLLFHYYDKDFNNEADTPDNFQSRRPNTSFCFLDIRSPGLGDTAMYLCATSRGQVDYGYTFGSGTRLTVV.

This chain links TRBV6-4 with TRBJ2-1, with 11 bases aligning to TRBD1. Unmatched junction bases numbered 0, after V lost 2 bases and J lost 6 bases. CDR3 length equals 14 residues. CDR1 is MRHNA and CDR2 is SNTAGT in the germline V gene. The CDR3 loop reads CASSDGTGGNEQFF. CDR3 nucleotide sequence: TGTGCCAGCAGTGACGGGACAGGGGGCAATGAGCAGTTCTTC.

V and J are TRBV5-1 and TRBJ1-2, with D unclear. The CDR3 is made up of 13 amino acids. Germline V lookup: CDR1 SGHRS, CDR2 YFSETQ. Trimming left V 2 bases short and J 3 bases short, with 8 bases between. CDR3 in amino acids: CASSLTLDYGYTF. The CDR3 region has the DNA TGCGCCAGCAGCTTAACACTAGACTATGGCTACACCTTC.

The J gene is TRBJ1-1, the V gene TRBV25-1; D gene uncertain. Between the trimmed V and J ends, which lost 1 base and 5 bases, there was a span of 11 bases. CDR1 MGHDK and CDR2 SYGVNS come from the germline V gene. The CDR3 is 14 residues long. CDR3 sequence: CASSELQIGTEAFF. The CDR3 region has the DNA TGTGCCAGCAGTGAATTGCAGATCGGGACTGAAGCTTTCTTT. Supplemented by reference TRBV25-1 and TRBJ1-1, the full variable domain reads EADIYQTPRYLVIGTGKKITLECSQTMGHDKMYWYQQDPGMELHLIHYSYGVNSTEKGDLSSESTVSRIRTEHFPLTLESARPSHTSQYLCASSELQIGTEAFFGQGTRLTVV.

The chain recombines TRBV7-9 with TRBJ2-2; D ambiguous. The CDR3 has 11 residues. The germline V gene has CDR1 SEHNR and CDR2 FQNEAQ (reference sequence). With 1 base removed from V and 11 bases from J, the gap between germline ends came to 5 bases. The CDR3, as DNA: TGTGCCAGCAGCTTAGGGCCCGAGCTGTTTTTT. Protein: CASSLGPELFF.

V usage is TRBV29-1 and J usage is TRBJ1-2, with D uncertain. The CDR3 is 10 amino acids. Trimming took 3 bases from V and 4 from J, leaving 3 bases between them. Germline V gives CDR1 SQVTM, CDR2 ANQGSEA. CDR3 region: CSVDGYGYTF. The CDR3 DNA sequence: TGCAGCGTTGATGGCTATGGCTACACCTTC.

V gene TRBV11-2 combines with J gene TRBJ2-2; 7 bases are shared with TRBD2. Germline CDR1 SGHAT, CDR2 FQNNGV. The V gene end was trimmed by 6 bases and the J gene end by 5 bases; junction bases not matched to a gene: 6. This CDR3 is 14 amino acids long. The CDR3 DNA sequence: TGTGCCAGCAGGGTGGGGGGGGAAACCGGGGAGCTGTTTTTT. Protein sequence: CASRVGGETGELFF. The variable domain in full, with the rest retrieved from reference TRBV11-2 and TRBJ2-2, is EAGVAQSPRYKIIEKRQSVAFWCNPISGHATLYWYQQILGQGPKLLIQFQNNGVVDDSQLPKDRFSAERLKGVDSTLKIQPAKLEDSAVYLCASRVGGETGELFFGEGSRLTVL.

A remark on this clone: One end of the junction varies from germline; a read error may be responsible. The same CDR3 can be traced to other DNA sequences in this sample. In DNA form, the CDR3 reads TGCAGTGCCAGAGAAACCTACGAGCAGTACTTC. Amino acids: CSARETYEQYF. V usage is TRBV20-1 and J usage is TRBJ2-7, with unresolved D. Germline V gene data show CDR1 as DFQATT and CDR2 as SNEGSKA (reference sequence). The CDR3 is 11 residues long.

The chain employs TRBV9 and TRBJ2-3; D is unresolved. Trimming removed 0 bases from V and 3 bases from J, with 5 bases in between. Per germline, CDR1 SGDLS and CDR2 YYNGEE. The CDR3 consists of 13 residues. The CDR3, as DNA: TGTGCCAGCAGCGTAGCTTTGACAGATACGCAGTATTTT. This codes for CASSVALTDTQYF.

V gene TRBV30 combines with J gene TRBJ2-3, with 10 bases fitting TRBD1. Germline CDR1 reads GTSNPN; CDR2 reads SVGIG (reference sequence). V lost 4 bases and J lost 3; bases outside the gene matches: 4. This CDR3 has 14 residues. For the CDR3, the DNA is TGTGCCTGGATTCGGACAGGGGGTACAGATACGCAGTATTTT. Protein: CAWIRTGGTDTQYF.

This rearrangement joins TRBV28 to TRBJ2-3; no definite D call. This CDR3 spans 14 amino acids. The V gene's germline CDR1 is MDHEN and CDR2 SYDVKM. The V and J ends lost 1 base and 0 bases respectively, with 5 bases between them. CDR3 in amino acids: CASSLLTSTDTQYF. As DNA, the CDR3 is TGTGCCAGCAGTTTATTGACTAGCACAGATACGCAGTATTTT. Full variable domain (remainder filled in from reference TRBV28 and TRBJ2-3): DVKVTQSSRYLVKRTGEKVFLECVQDMDHENMFWYRQDPGLGLRLIYFSYDVKMKEKGDIPEGYSVSREKKERFSLILESASTNQTSMYLCASSLLTSTDTQYFGPGTRLTVL.

This rearrangement joins TRBV27 to TRBJ1-6, with 7 bases lining up with TRBD1. Trimming removed 5 bases from V and 8 bases from J; junction bases left unmatched: 9. Germline loops: CDR1 MNHEY, CDR2 SMNVEV (reference sequence). The CDR3 consists of 15 residues. The CDR3 protein is CASSASGTAYSPLHF. DNA of the CDR3: TGTGCCAGCAGTGCTTCCGGGACAGCATATTCACCCCTCCACTTT.

The rearrangement joins TRBV9 to TRBJ1-5, with 9 bases fitting TRBD1. Per germline, CDR1 SGDLS and CDR2 YYNGEE. This CDR3 is 15 amino acids long. Trimming at V came to 4 bases and at J to 1 base, leaving 3 bases not matched to a gene. CDR3 residues: CASSTGTGSNQPQHF. CDR3 DNA sequence: TGTGCCAGCAGCACAGGGACAGGGAGCAATCAGCCCCAGCATTTT.

The J gene is TRBJ1-2, the V gene TRBV6-6, with D possibly TRBD1 on 5 matching bases. This CDR3 contains 13 residues. Per the germline V gene, CDR1 is MNHNY and CDR2 is SVGAGI (reference sequence). V lost 0 bases to trimming and J lost 8 bases, with 10 bases between them. CDR3: CASSYSAGTGYTF. CDR3 DNA: TGTGCCAGCAGTTACTCTGCCGGGACGGGCTACACCTTC.

The chain couples TRBV7-8 to TRBJ2-7, with TRBD2 as a possible D gene (5 bases). Germline V lookup: CDR1 SGHVS, CDR2 FQNEAQ. Trimming pared 3 bases from V and 0 bases from J, leaving 12 bases between. The CDR3 extends over 15 amino acids. The CDR3 DNA follows: TGTGCCAGCAGCTTGGAGAGCGGCGGCTCCTACGAGCAGTACTTC. Translated: CASSLESGGSYEQYF.

The chain couples TRBV11-2 to TRBJ1-4, with 9 bases that match TRBD1. Germline V lookup: CDR1 SGHAT, CDR2 FQNNGV. With 6 bases clipped from V and 8 bases from J, the junction kept 19 bases outside the gene matches. CDR3 length: 18 residues. The DNA of the CDR3 is TGTGCCAGCAGGCTACCGGGACAGGGAAAGGGGAGAGGGGAAAAACTGTTTTTT. Its protein is CASRLPGQGKGRGEKLFF.

The rearrangement uses TRBV7-8 and TRBJ2-4; 8 positions match TRBD1. Germline assignment: CDR1 SGHVS and CDR2 FQNEAQ. The CDR3 spans 16 residues. J gave up 2 bases and V 5 bases, and 8 bases lay outside the gene matches. CDR3 loop: CASSPGQGLTKNIQYF. The CDR3 DNA reads TGTGCCAGCAGCCCTGGACAGGGTCTTACCAAAAACATTCAGTACTTC.